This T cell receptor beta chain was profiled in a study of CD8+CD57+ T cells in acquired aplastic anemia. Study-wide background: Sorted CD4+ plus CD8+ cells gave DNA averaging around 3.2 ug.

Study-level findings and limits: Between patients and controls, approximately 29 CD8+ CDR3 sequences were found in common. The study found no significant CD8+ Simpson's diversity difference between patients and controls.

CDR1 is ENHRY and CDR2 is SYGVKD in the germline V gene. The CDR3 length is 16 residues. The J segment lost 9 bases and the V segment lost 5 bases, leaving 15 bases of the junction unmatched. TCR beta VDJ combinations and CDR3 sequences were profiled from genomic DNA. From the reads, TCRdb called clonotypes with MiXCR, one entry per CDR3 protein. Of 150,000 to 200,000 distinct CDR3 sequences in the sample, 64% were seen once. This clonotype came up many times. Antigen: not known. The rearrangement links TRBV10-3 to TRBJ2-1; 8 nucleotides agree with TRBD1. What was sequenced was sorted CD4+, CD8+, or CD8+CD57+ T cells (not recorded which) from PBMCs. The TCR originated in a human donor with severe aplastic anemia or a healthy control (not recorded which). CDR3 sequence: CAISKEARGQVGEQFF. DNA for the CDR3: TGTGCCATCAGTAAGGAAGCCAGGGGGCAAGTTGGTGAGCAGTTCTTC.